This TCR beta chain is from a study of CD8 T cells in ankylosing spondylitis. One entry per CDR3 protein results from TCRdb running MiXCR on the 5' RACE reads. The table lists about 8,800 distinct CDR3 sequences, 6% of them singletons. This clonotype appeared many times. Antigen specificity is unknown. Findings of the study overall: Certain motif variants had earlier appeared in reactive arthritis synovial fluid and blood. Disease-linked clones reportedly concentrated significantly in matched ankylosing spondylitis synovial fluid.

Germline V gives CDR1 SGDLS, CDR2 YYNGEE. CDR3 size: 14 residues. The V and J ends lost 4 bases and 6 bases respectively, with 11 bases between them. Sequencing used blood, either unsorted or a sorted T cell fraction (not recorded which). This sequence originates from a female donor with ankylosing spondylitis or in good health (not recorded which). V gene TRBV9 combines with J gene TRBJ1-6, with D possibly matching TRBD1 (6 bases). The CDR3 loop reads CASSWDNRNSPLHF. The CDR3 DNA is TGTGCCAGCAGCTGGGACAACCGTAATTCACCCCTCCACTTT. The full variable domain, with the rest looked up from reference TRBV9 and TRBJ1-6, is DSGVTQTPKHLITATGQRVTLRCSPRSGDLSVYWYQQSLDQGLQFLIQYYNGEERAKGNILERFSAQQFPDLHSELNLSSLELGDSALYFCASSWDNRNSPLHFGNGTRLTVT.